The 18 T cell receptor beta chains below all came from one sample that was sequenced in a study of neurological immune-mediated disorders. TCRdb recomputed calls from the 5' RACE reads with MiXCR, one row per CDR3 protein. The sample includes some 37,000 distinct CDR3 sequences, approximately 10% of them seen just once. What was sequenced was PBMCs. The receptors originated from a woman aged 30 to 39 with HTLV-1-associated myelopathy (HAM/TSP).

Many counts were recorded for this clonotype. V and J are TRBV6-5 and TRBJ1-1, with a possible D match to TRBD1 (6 bases). CDR1 is MNHEY and CDR2 is SVGAGI in the germline V gene. The CDR3 covers 16 residues. V lost 2 bases and J lost 0, with 13 bases in between. The CDR3 DNA reads as TGTGCCAGCAGTTACGGGAAGGGGGTAATGAACACTGAAGCTTTCTTT. Protein: CASSYGKGVMNTEAFF.

This clonotype was recorded at least ten times. The CDR3 is CASSQDSPSGGIYNEQFF. As DNA, the CDR3 is TGTGCCAGCAGCCAAGATTCCCCAAGCGGGGGAATCTACAATGAGCAGTTCTTC. This chain connects TRBV3-1 to TRBJ2-1, with 8 bases aligning to TRBD2. The CDR3 contains 18 residues. The V gene's germline CDR1 is LGHDT and CDR2 YNNKEL (reference sequence). With 0 bases clipped from V and 3 bases from J, the junction kept 10 bases outside the gene matches.

In its sample, this clonotype was seen many times. The chain uses TRBV20-1 and TRBJ2-5; D perhaps matches TRBD1 (5 bases). Germline V CDR1 and CDR2: DFQATT, SNEGSKA (reference sequence). This CDR3 contains 11 residues. V shed 5 bases and J shed 2 bases, with 6 bases lying between them. The CDR3 bases are TGCAGTGCTGGACAACAAGAGACCCAGTACTTC. Its protein is CSAGQQETQYF.

This clonotype was detected many times. The rearrangement joins TRBV20-1 to TRBJ1-4, with D unresolved. V lost 3 bases and J lost 7, with 6 bases in between. This CDR3 region has 11 residues. Per the germline V gene, CDR1 is DFQATT and CDR2 is SNEGSKA (reference sequence). The chain's CDR3 is CSARDGEKLFF. Written as DNA, the CDR3 is TGCAGTGCTAGGGACGGTGAAAAACTGTTTTTT.

This clonotype was observed many times. This rearrangement joins TRBV10-3 to TRBJ1-2, with a weak D call TRBD1 (5 bases). The CDR3 has 14 amino acids. V dropped 4 bases and J dropped 8 bases, with 17 bases sitting between them. CDR1 and CDR2 from the germline V gene are ENHRY and SYGVKD. For the CDR3, the DNA is TGTGCCATCAGTGTCAATGGGGGGGGAGACGGCTACACCTTC. As protein: CAISVNGGGDGYTF.

The sample holds many counts of this clonotype. This sequence joins TRBV5-1 and TRBJ2-5; D call uncertain. The CDR3 is 13 residues long. Germline lookup yields CDR1 SGHRS and CDR2 YFSETQ. V was shortened by 6 bases and J by 2 bases, with 11 bases between the two germline ends. DNA of the CDR3: TGCGCCAGCAACCAGGATACTCAAGAGACCCAGTACTTC. Its protein is CASNQDTQETQYF.

This clonotype was recorded many times. This sequence joins TRBV7-2 and TRBJ2-7; D is undetermined. CDR1 is SGHTA, CDR2 FQGNSA, per germline. The germline V and J ends were trimmed by 1 base and 7 bases, with 14 bases remaining between them. The CDR3 consists of 14 residues. The CDR3: CASSLEAPGLEQYF. DNA for the CDR3: TGTGCCAGCAGCTTAGAGGCCCCAGGCTTGGAGCAGTACTTC.

This clonotype was found many times. This chain links TRBV5-1 with TRBJ2-3; 9 nucleotides agree with TRBD1. CDR1 SGHRS and CDR2 YFSETQ come from the germline V gene. The CDR3 sequence is 15 residues long. The V gene end was trimmed by 4 bases and the J gene end by 5 bases; junction bases not matched to a gene: 8. CDR3 in DNA: TGCGCCAGCAGCGTCGTGACAGGGGGATTAGATACGCAGTATTTT. It translates to CASSVVTGGLDTQYF.

Sample share makes this clonotype medium-sized. V is TRBV4-2 and J is TRBJ2-3; D might be TRBD1 (5 bases). The CDR3 consists of 17 residues. In germline, CDR1 is LGHNA, CDR2 YNFKEQ. Trimming removed 1 base at V and 2 bases at J, with 16 bases between. The chain's CDR3 is CASSQVSTGRSTDTQYF. The CDR3 nucleotides read TGTGCCAGCAGCCAAGTAAGCACAGGTCGGTCCACAGATACGCAGTATTTT.

This clonotype was found many times. This chain uses TRBV27 with TRBJ1-6; D is possibly TRBD1 (5 bases). Germline assignment: CDR1 MNHEY and CDR2 SMNVEV (reference sequence). V was trimmed by 6 bases and J by 9 bases, leaving 21 bases between them. CDR3 size: 16 residues. The CDR3 nucleotides read TGTGCCAGCAGGGCAGGCCGGGGCCGCGATCCTTCACCCCTCCACTTT. Protein: CASRAGRGRDPSPLHF.

The table lists this clonotype with many counts. This rearrangement joins TRBV20-1 to TRBJ2-7, with 10 bases fitting TRBD1. V lost 5 bases to trimming and J lost 4 bases; unmatched junction nucleotides: 5. CDR3 size: 13 residues. Germline assignment: CDR1 DFQATT and CDR2 SNEGSKA (reference sequence). The CDR3 bases are TGCAGTGCTGCCCGGGACAGGGGATACGAGCAGTACTTC. This codes for CSAARDRGYEQYF.

This clonotype was counted at least ten times. The DNA of the CDR3 is TGCAGTGCACCCGGGACAGGCGGCACCGGGGAGCTGTTTTTT. It yields the protein CSAPGTGGTGELFF. The chain has TRBV20-1 and TRBJ2-2, with TRBD1 matching over 8 bases. This CDR3 contains 14 residues. Per germline, CDR1 DFQATT and CDR2 SNEGSKA (reference sequence). Trimming at V came to 6 bases and at J to 4 bases, leaving 7 bases not matched to a gene.

Ten or more counts support this clonotype. The J gene is TRBJ1-4, the V gene TRBV5-1, with D possibly TRBD1 on 5 matching bases. Trimming pared 4 bases from V and 8 bases from J, leaving 15 bases between. The CDR3 is 14 residues long. Per germline, CDR1 SGHRS and CDR2 YFSETQ. Here the CDR3 DNA reads TGCGCCAGCAGCCGGGGGGACTCGGTGGAAAAACTGTTTTTT. It specifies CASSRGDSVEKLFF.

This clonotype showed up many times. This chain joins TRBV28 and TRBJ2-3, with 8 bases matching TRBD2. CDR1 MDHEN and CDR2 SYDVKM come from the germline V gene. V lost 4 bases and J lost 6; bases outside the gene matches: 12. The CDR3 has 16 amino acids. The CDR3 region is CASSSWGGGRQDTQYF. The CDR3, as DNA: TGTGCCAGCAGTTCCTGGGGGGGCGGGAGGCAGGATACGCAGTATTTT.

This clonotype was observed at least ten times. The genes are TRBV20-1 and TRBJ1-1, with D tentatively TRBD1 (5 bases). The CDR3 is 14 amino acids. V lost 7 bases and J 1 base, leaving 16 bases between the germline ends. Germline CDR1 is DFQATT and CDR2 is SNEGSKA (reference sequence). The CDR3 loop reads CSGHAGQRNTEAFF. The CDR3 nucleotides read TGCAGTGGCCATGCCGGACAAAGGAACACTGAAGCTTTCTTT.

In its sample, this clonotype was seen many times. The J gene is TRBJ1-1, the V gene TRBV15, with D unresolved. The V end lost 9 bases, the J end lost 1 base, and 9 bases lay between the germline ends. The CDR3 length is 12 residues. Germline lookup yields CDR1 LNHNV and CDR2 YYDKDF (reference sequence). DNA for the CDR3: TGTGCCACAGGGCAGAGGAACACTGAAGCTTTCTTT. This gives the protein CATGQRNTEAFF.

This clonotype was detected many times. J is TRBJ1-2 and V is TRBV20-1; D perhaps matches TRBD1 (6 bases). The CDR3 extends over 13 amino acids. V was trimmed by 5 bases and J by 0 bases, leaving 10 bases between them. CDR1 and CDR2 (germline): DFQATT, SNEGSKA (reference sequence). CDR3 nucleotide sequence: TGCAGTGCTCAGGACAGAGCTAACTATGGCTACACCTTC. Amino acid sequence: CSAQDRANYGYTF.

This clonotype has ten or more counts. The chain's CDR3 is CASSGFTNTGELFF. DNA of the CDR3: TGTGCCAGTTCGGGATTTACGAACACCGGGGAGCTGTTTTTT. The chain combines TRBV6-5 with TRBJ2-2, with D perhaps TRBD2 (5 bases). CDR1 and CDR2 from the germline V gene are MNHEY and SVGAGI. Trimming took 9 bases from V and 0 from J, leaving 11 bases between them. The CDR3 spans 14 residues.